One and the same sample provided the 29 T cell receptor beta chains below, sequenced in a study of CD8 T cells in Susac syndrome. Reverse transcription used about 0.45 to 1 ug RNA and random hexamers. TCRdb independently ran MiXCR on the immunoSEQ multiplex PCR reads; one entry per CDR3 protein. The sample holds some 220,000 distinct CDR3 sequences, 95% seen once. Sequencing was done on a sample of CD4+ T cells from PBMCs. The receptors shown here come from a human donor with multiple sclerosis.

This rearrangement joins TRBV27 to TRBJ1-3; 7 bases match TRBD1. Germline CDR1 MNHEY, CDR2 SMNVEV (reference sequence). Trimming at V came to 5 bases and at J to 4 bases, leaving 8 bases not matched to a gene. The CDR3 has 15 residues. The DNA of the CDR3 is TGTGCCAGCAGTCGCCTGACAGGGACGGGAAACACCATATATTTT. Its translation is CASSRLTGTGNTIYF.

The V call is TRBV3-1, the J call TRBJ2-1; 13 bases line up with TRBD2. Germline assignment: CDR1 LGHDT and CDR2 YNNKEL (reference sequence). The CDR3 is 15 amino acids. V was clipped by 4 bases and J by 10 bases; unmatched bases: 7. CDR3 in amino acids: CASSPTSGRAREQFF. The DNA of the CDR3 is TGTGCCAGCAGCCCAACTAGCGGGAGGGCGAGGGAGCAGTTCTTC.

The rearrangement uses TRBV18 and TRBJ1-5; 8 bases fit TRBD1. Germline-derived CDR1 and CDR2 are KGHSH and LQKENI. Trimming took 0 bases from V and 0 from J; bases not matched to a gene: 4. The CDR3 loop spans 17 amino acids. CDR3 coding DNA: TGTGCCAGCTCACCACCAACAGGGGGAAATAGCAATCAGCCCCAGCATTTT. Its translation is CASSPPTGGNSNQPQHF. Supplemented by reference TRBV18 and TRBJ1-5, the full variable domain reads NAGVMQNPRHLVRRRGQEARLRCSPMKGHSHVYWYRQLPEEGLKFMVYLQKENIIDESGMPKERFSAEFPKEGPSILRIQQVVRGDSAAYFCASSPPTGGNSNQPQHFGDGTRLSIL.

The chain has TRBV18 and TRBJ1-2; D unclear. CDR1 is KGHSH and CDR2 is LQKENI in the germline V gene. The length of the CDR3 is 15 residues. The ends were cut back, 2 bases at V and 0 bases at J, with 10 bases in the middle. The CDR3 region has the DNA TGTGCCAGCTCACCAACGGCCCAAGCTAACTATGGCTACACCTTC. Protein product: CASSPTAQANYGYTF. Filled out from reference TRBV18 and TRBJ1-2, the complete variable domain reads NAGVMQNPRHLVRRRGQEARLRCSPMKGHSHVYWYRQLPEEGLKFMVYLQKENIIDESGMPKERFSAEFPKEGPSILRIQQVVRGDSAAYFCASSPTAQANYGYTFGSGTRLTVV.

Turning to this clonotype: One end of the junction is discordant with germline, which a read error may explain. V and J are TRBV12-3 or TRBV12-4 and TRBJ2-1; D is unresolved. The CDR3 consists of 13 residues. The CDR3 region is CASTRNPNNAQFF. The CDR3 DNA reads as TGTGCCAGCACTCGAAACCCCAACAATGCGCAGTTCTTC.

V usage is TRBV6-1 and J usage is TRBJ2-3, with 8 bases identical to TRBD2. The germline V gene has CDR1 MNHNS and CDR2 SASEGT. Germline trimming cut 5 bases from V and 10 bases from J; bases unmatched to any gene: 5. The CDR3 sequence is 12 residues long. The DNA of the CDR3 is TGTGCCAGCAGTACAGCGGGGGCGGCGCAGTATTTT. Translating it yields CASSTAGAAQYF.

The rearrangement joins TRBV20-1 to TRBJ2-6; TRBD1 matches at 8 bases. V lost 6 bases, J lost 2 bases, and 3 bases stayed unmatched. The CDR3 covers 14 residues. Germline loops: CDR1 DFQATT, CDR2 SNEGSKA (reference sequence). The CDR3 DNA sequence: TGCAGTGCGCCGACAGGGGCTGGGGCCAACGTCCTGACTTTC. Translated, it gives CSAPTGAGANVLTF.

This chain joins TRBV3-1 and TRBJ2-5, with TRBD2 matching 12 bases. Germline V gene lookup returns CDR1 LGHDT and CDR2 YNNKEL (reference sequence). V shed 2 bases and J 4 bases; nucleotides not matched to a gene: 2. The CDR3 contains 15 residues. The CDR3 DNA reads TGTGCCAGCAGCCAATGGACTAGCGGGGTAGAGACCCAGTACTTC. Protein: CASSQWTSGVETQYF.

The rearrangement uses TRBV5-1 and TRBJ1-2; 8 nucleotides match TRBD1. CDR3 length: 14 residues. Losses at the gene ends were 1 base for V and 7 bases for J; bases not matched to a gene: 6. CDR1 is SGHRS and CDR2 is YFSETQ in the germline V gene. DNA of the CDR3: TGCGCCAGCAGCTTGTCCAGGGGGCAGGTTGGCTACACCTTC. Residues: CASSLSRGQVGYTF.

This clonotype was seen just once. V gene TRBV6-6 combines with J gene TRBJ2-3, with D perhaps matching TRBD1 (5 bases). The germline CDR1 and CDR2 sequences are MNHNY and SVGAGI (reference sequence). V dropped 8 bases and J dropped 2 bases, with 14 bases sitting between them. The CDR3 loop spans 14 amino acids. The CDR3 DNA reads TGTGCCAGCGCCCGACAGACCAACACAGATACGCAGTATTTT. Translated, it gives CASARQTNTDTQYF.

V usage is TRBV7-9 and J usage is TRBJ2-3; 11 bases line up with TRBD1. The CDR3 extends over 14 amino acids. Trimming cost V 6 bases and J 6 bases; bases outside gene matches: 5. Germline CDR1 is SEHNR and CDR2 is FQNEAQ (reference sequence). This chain's CDR3 is CASRWTGGGDTQYF. As DNA, the CDR3 is TGTGCCAGCAGATGGACAGGGGGCGGTGATACGCAGTATTTT.

The chain carries TRBV7-9 and TRBJ2-5; D is undetermined. Germline V gene lookup returns CDR1 SEHNR and CDR2 FQNEAQ (reference sequence). The V and J ends lost 7 bases and 0 bases respectively, with 12 bases between them. The length of the CDR3 is 14 residues. CDR3 sequence: CASNSQVYQETQYF. CDR3 nucleotide sequence: TGTGCCAGCAACTCCCAAGTGTACCAAGAGACCCAGTACTTC.

The V call is TRBV24-1, the J call TRBJ2-1; no definite D call. V was trimmed by 5 bases and J by 0 bases, leaving 7 bases between them. The CDR3 runs 14 residues. Germline V lookup: CDR1 KGHDR, CDR2 SFDVKD. The CDR3 reads CATSVTRSYNEQFF. The CDR3 region has the DNA TGTGCCACCAGTGTAACCCGCTCCTACAATGAGCAGTTCTTC.

The rearrangement joins TRBV27 to TRBJ2-7; 9 nucleotides align to TRBD2. The CDR3 totals 13 residues. V gave up 7 bases and J gave up 4 bases; unmatched junction bases: 5. Germline V gene sequence: CDR1 MNHEY, CDR2 SMNVEV (reference sequence). CDR3 DNA sequence: TGTGCCAGCAAATGGCGGGGGGGATACGAGCAGTACTTC. This gives the protein CASKWRGGYEQYF.

J is TRBJ2-1 and V is TRBV3-1; TRBD2 agrees at 8 bases. Unmatched junction bases numbered 13, after V lost 4 bases and J lost 8 bases. CDR3 length: 16 residues. CDR1 and CDR2 (germline): LGHDT, YNNKEL (reference sequence). The CDR3 sequence: CASSPRDGRAFYEQFF. DNA for the CDR3: TGTGCCAGCAGCCCCCGTGACGGGAGGGCCTTCTATGAGCAGTTCTTC.

The V gene is TRBV20-1, the J gene TRBJ1-1, with D possibly TRBD1 on 6 matching bases. The V end lost 1 base, the J end lost 4 bases, and 10 bases lay between the germline ends. In germline, CDR1 is DFQATT, CDR2 SNEGSKA (reference sequence). This CDR3 comprises 13 residues. The CDR3 region is CSARAGAITEAFF. CDR3 sequence (DNA): TGCAGTGCTAGAGCAGGGGCCATCACTGAAGCTTTCTTT.

The chain has TRBV6-2 or TRBV6-3 and TRBJ1-6; D unresolved. Trimming cost V 2 bases and J 0 bases, with 5 bases left between them. The CDR3 spans 15 residues. Germline values: CDR1 MNHEY, CDR2 SVGEGT. The CDR3 sequence is CASSYGSSYNSPLHF. The CDR3 bases are TGTGCCAGCAGTTACGGGAGCTCCTATAATTCACCCCTCCACTTT.

V is TRBV25-1 and J is TRBJ2-2; 9 bases agree with TRBD1. The CDR3 totals 15 residues. Germline V gives CDR1 MGHDK, CDR2 SYGVNS. V was pared by 5 bases and J by 3 bases, with 4 bases of the junction left unmatched. CDR3 sequence: CASSLGTGYTGELFF. CDR3 nucleotides: TGTGCCAGCAGTCTCGGGACAGGGTACACCGGGGAGCTGTTTTTT.

The rearrangement joins TRBV6-5 to TRBJ1-1, with 9 bases aligning to TRBD1. The V gene end was trimmed by 6 bases and the J gene end by 2 bases; junction bases not matched to a gene: 4. The CDR3 is 14 amino acids. Germline V gene sequence: CDR1 MNHEY, CDR2 SVGAGI. The CDR3 DNA sequence: TGTGCCAGCAGGTTACAGGGGGCTAACACTGAAGCTTTCTTT. Translated, it gives CASRLQGANTEAFF.

The chain combines TRBV5-4 with TRBJ2-3, with TRBD2 identical over 15 bases. Trimming removed 5 bases from V and 6 bases from J; junction bases left unmatched: 10. Per germline, CDR1 SGHNT and CDR2 YYREEE (reference sequence). There are 17 residues in the CDR3. CDR3 sequence (DNA): TGTGCCAGCAGTTCCGACGGGACTAGCGGGGGGCCGGATACGCAGTATTTT. It is translated as CASSSDGTSGGPDTQYF.

The chain combines TRBV3-1 with TRBJ1-2; unclear D gene. V dropped 3 bases and J dropped 8 bases, with 7 bases sitting between them. Germline V gives CDR1 LGHDT, CDR2 YNNKEL (reference sequence). This CDR3 comprises 11 residues. CDR3 in DNA: TGTGCCAGCAGCCATGGGCAGGGCTACACCTTC. Its protein product is CASSHGQGYTF.

V and J are TRBV3-1 and TRBJ2-1; D not resolved. CDR1 is LGHDT, CDR2 YNNKEL, per germline (reference sequence). Trimming took 1 base from V and 15 from J, leaving 13 bases between them. The CDR3 spans 12 residues. DNA of the CDR3: TGTGCCAGCAGCCAAGGCCGTTTAGCAATGTTCTTC. Amino acids: CASSQGRLAMFF.

The chain carries TRBV9 and TRBJ2-5; TRBD2 matches at 12 bases. Germline values: CDR1 SGDLS, CDR2 YYNGEE. Trimming took 0 bases from V and 2 from J; bases not matched to a gene: 11. The CDR3 has 19 residues. The CDR3 reads CASSVAAGLAGGLQETQYF. CDR3 coding DNA: TGTGCCAGCAGCGTAGCCGCGGGGCTAGCGGGGGGGCTACAAGAGACCCAGTACTTC. The variable domain in full, completed from reference TRBV9 and TRBJ2-5, reads DSGVTQTPKHLITATGQRVTLRCSPRSGDLSVYWYQQSLDQGLQFLIQYYNGEERAKGNILERFSAQQFPDLHSELNLSSLELGDSALYFCASSVAAGLAGGLQETQYFGPGTRLLVL.

The rearrangement joins TRBV25-1 to TRBJ1-1; no clear D gene. V was trimmed by 8 bases and J by 8 bases, leaving 15 bases between them. CDR3 size: 12 residues. Germline CDR1 reads MGHDK; CDR2 reads SYGVNS. CDR3: CASLGRRVEAFF. In DNA form, the CDR3 reads TGTGCCAGCCTTGGACGGAGGGTGGAAGCTTTCTTT.

The table lists this clonotype with a count of one. The chain uses TRBV9 and TRBJ2-7; 10 bases map to TRBD2. This CDR3 contains 15 residues. Germline V CDR1 and CDR2: SGDLS, YYNGEE. V was clipped by 4 bases and J by 3 bases; unmatched bases: 7. CDR3 bases: TGTGCCAGCAGCTATGGGACTAGCGCGGACTACGAGCAGTACTTC. Translated, it gives CASSYGTSADYEQYF.

This sequence joins TRBV4-2 and TRBJ2-7, with 9 bases that match TRBD2. The CDR3 runs to 15 residues. Germline CDR1 is LGHNA and CDR2 is YNFKEQ. The trim removed 0 bases at V and 4 bases at J, leaving 4 bases unmatched. The CDR3 nucleotides read TGTGCCAGCAGCCAAGAGACTAGCGGATTATACGAGCAGTACTTC. Translated, it gives CASSQETSGLYEQYF.

The chain employs TRBV29-1 and TRBJ2-1, with TRBD1 identical over 8 bases. The CDR3 is 12 residues long. Per the germline V gene, CDR1 is SQVTM and CDR2 is ANQGSEA. V shed 7 bases, J shed 8 bases, and the junction held 7 bases outside the gene matches. CDR3 in amino acids: CSAGQVLDEQFF. CDR3 nucleotides: TGCAGCGCGGGACAGGTTTTGGATGAGCAGTTCTTC.

This rearrangement joins TRBV2 to TRBJ2-4, with D hard to call. Germline CDR1 reads SNHLY; CDR2 reads FYNNEI. Trimming took off 7 bases at V and 0 bases at J, with 16 bases between the two ends. CDR3 length: 16 amino acids. The CDR3 reads CASILEGYTAKNIQYF. The CDR3 region has the DNA TGTGCCAGCATTTTAGAAGGCTATACAGCCAAAAACATTCAGTACTTC.

The rearrangement uses TRBV30 and TRBJ2-7, with 7 bases matching TRBD2. CDR3 length: 13 residues. Trimming took 5 bases from V and 5 from J; bases not matched to a gene: 9. CDR1 and CDR2 from the germline V gene are GTSNPN and SVGIG (reference sequence). The CDR3, as DNA: TGTGCCTGGGACCTTGCGGGAGACCACGAGCAGTACTTC. Encoded protein: CAWDLAGDHEQYF.